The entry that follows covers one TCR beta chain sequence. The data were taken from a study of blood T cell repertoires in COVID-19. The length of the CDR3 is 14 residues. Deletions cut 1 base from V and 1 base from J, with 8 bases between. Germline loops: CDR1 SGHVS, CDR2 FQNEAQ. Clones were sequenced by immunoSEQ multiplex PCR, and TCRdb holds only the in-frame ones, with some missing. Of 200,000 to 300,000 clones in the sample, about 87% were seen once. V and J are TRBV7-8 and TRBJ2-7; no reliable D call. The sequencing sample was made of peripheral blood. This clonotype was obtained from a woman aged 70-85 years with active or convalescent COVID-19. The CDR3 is CASSLVEKSYEQYF. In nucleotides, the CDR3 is TGTGCCAGCAGCTTAGTAGAGAAATCCTACGAGCAGTACTTC.